This entry describes one T cell receptor beta chain. Its antigen is currently not known. Qualities for individual bases were not recorded, and no much larger clone is one base off. Genomic DNA was extracted from sorted cells for sequencing of the TCRbeta CDR3 region. The immunoSEQ Assay was used for sequencing of TCRbeta CDR3 regions. In its TCRdb copy, this immuneACCESS table keeps in-frame sequences only and misses some clones. Where compared with another copy, unresolved V genes explain less than half of these, and the others have no known cause. In all, the sample holds tens of thousands of clones, and approximately 90% of those were seen once. The ten largest clones capture about 13% of the sample. The trial excluded patients who had a history of autoimmune disease or were on systemic immunosuppression. Peripheral blood for TCR sequencing was collected from all dose cohorts at baseline, on cycle 4 day 1, and on cycle 7 day 1. Samples were obtained from an open-label, multicenter, first-in-human phase I dose-escalation trial of ivuxolimab. Adults with locally advanced or metastatic melanoma, renal cell carcinoma, hepatocellular carcinoma or head and neck squamous cell carcinoma were enrolled in the trial. Before TCR sequencing, CD4+ and CD8+ T cells were separately sorted from peripheral blood.

The data were obtained in a study of OX40 agonist ivuxolimab in advanced cancers. Study-level background: The costimulatory receptor OX40 (CD134) was targeted by ivuxolimab, a fully human IgG2 agonistic monoclonal antibody. The monotherapy dose-escalation portion (N ≈ 52 patients) of the phase I ivuxolimab trial is reported in the paper. Intravenous ivuxolimab was administered to patients every 2 weeks at six dose levels: 0.01, 0.1, 0.3, 1.5, 3 and 10 mg/kg. Patients were allowed to have had prior anti-PD-1, anti-PD-L1 or anti-CTLA-4 therapy, and 30% to 50% of the dose-escalation patients had previously received checkpoint inhibitors. Peripheral TCRbeta sequencing aimed to test whether ivuxolimab altered TCR sequence diversity and caused clonal T-cell expansion. Partial responses occurred in three dose-escalation patients: two with cutaneous melanoma and one with hepatocellular carcinoma. In the dose-escalation cohort, 82.7% of patients were male, and the mean age was 60 years with a range of roughly 20 to 85. Of the approximately 50 dose-escalation patients, hepatocellular carcinoma was present in around 20, melanoma in around 15, renal cell carcinoma in 9 and head and neck cancer in 9.

Results and caveats for the whole study, not just this receptor: After ivuxolimab, expanded clones were on average more numerous among CD8+ T cells than among CD4+ T cells. In the 0.1-3.0 mg/kg groups, partial responders had among the lowest normalized peripheral clonal expansion, particularly in CD8+ T cells. At doses from 0.1 to 3.0 mg/kg, clonal expansion was seen in both CD4+ and CD8+ blood T cells between baseline and week 6. Which antigens the clonally expanded peripheral T cells were specific for was not determined. Low levels of normalized T-cell clonal expansion were also shown by some nonresponding patients.

From cysteine to phenylalanine, the CDR3 is 13 amino acids long. The entry retains the CDR3 DNA only, 39 bases that are in frame from base 1. V loses 6 bases, J loses 4 bases, and the germline ends lie 13 bases apart. CDR1 and CDR2 (SNHLY, FYNNEI) derive from the germline V gene. The source of this sequence is an adult with an advanced solid tumor such as melanoma, head and neck, liver or kidney cancer. The material sequenced was CD4+ or CD8+ T cells sorted from blood, taken in a trial of the OX40 agonist ivuxolimab. The sequence links TRBV2 to TRBJ2-7; matching of 6 bases hints at TRBD1 as the D gene. The CDR3 sequence is CASRKTGSYEQYF. The sequence in DNA is TGTGCCAGCAGGAAAACAGGGAGTTACGAGCAGTACTTC. Reference TRBV2 and TRBJ2-7 proteins supply the regions before and after the CDR3; the full variable domain is: EPEVTQTPSHQVTQMGQEVILRCVPISNHLYFYWYRQILGQKVEFLVSFYNNEISEKSEIFDDQFSVERPDGSNFTLKIRSTKLEDSAMYFCASRKTGSYEQYFGPGTRLTVT.